Listed here are 12 T cell receptor beta chains from one sample, sequenced in a study of coeliac disease. Repertoires were generated with immunoSEQ multiplex PCR, while TCRdb's copy carries only in-frame clones and drops some. The sample has 5,500 to 7,000 clones; roughly two thirds are singletons. Sequenced: lymphocytes from the gut lamina propria. These receptors all come from a man between 65 and 80 years old with active celiac disease.

The chain recombines TRBV29-1 with TRBJ1-5, with 7 bases matching TRBD1. Germline V CDR1 and CDR2: SQVTM, ANQGSEA. This CDR3 spans 13 amino acids. Trimming removed 6 bases from V and 0 bases from J; junction bases left unmatched: 2. DNA for the CDR3: TGCAGCGTCCGGACAGGTAGCAATCAGCCCCAGCATTTT. Amino acid sequence: CSVRTGSNQPQHF. Complete variable domain (other parts from reference TRBV29-1 and TRBJ1-5): SAVISQKPSRDICQRGTSLTIQCQVDSQVTMMFWYRQQPGQSLTLIATANQGSEATYESGFVIDKFPISRPNLTFSTLTVSNMSPEDSSIYLCSVRTGSNQPQHFGDGTRLSIL.

The chain carries TRBV7-9 and TRBJ2-7; 7 bases line up with TRBD1. This CDR3 is 15 amino acids long. Germline values: CDR1 SEHNR, CDR2 FQNEAQ (reference sequence). Trimming cost V 1 base and J 7 bases; bases outside gene matches: 10. The CDR3 spells CASSLGGTALKEQYF. The CDR3 DNA is TGTGCCAGCAGCTTAGGAGGGACAGCCCTTAAGGAGCAGTACTTC. Together with reference TRBV7-9 and TRBJ2-7, the CDR3 gives the full variable domain: DTGVSQNPRHKITKRGQNVTFRCDPISEHNRLYWYRQTLGQGPEFLTYFQNEAQLEKSRLLSDRFSAERPKGSFSTLEIQRTEQGDSAMYLCASSLGGTALKEQYFGPGTRLTVT.

The chain carries TRBV6-1 and TRBJ1-5; D not resolved. V was clipped by 6 bases and J by 9 bases, with 9 bases between them. The CDR3 runs 11 residues. CDR1 is MNHNS, CDR2 SASEGT, per germline. The CDR3 DNA follows: TGTGCCAGCAGCAGTGGAGGGCCCCAGCATTTT. Protein: CASSSGGPQHF.

V usage is TRBV7-9 and J usage is TRBJ2-3, with 11 bases aligning to TRBD2. CDR3 length equals 13 residues. Germline-derived CDR1 and CDR2 are SEHNR and FQNEAQ (reference sequence). Trimming cost V 8 bases and J 5 bases; bases outside gene matches: 3. The CDR3 spells CASLAGGGDTQYF. CDR3 nucleotide sequence: TGTGCCAGCTTAGCGGGAGGGGGAGATACGCAGTATTTT.

The V call is TRBV27, the J call TRBJ2-7; maybe TRBD2 (6 bases). This CDR3 spans 13 amino acids. Germline CDR1 is MNHEY and CDR2 is SMNVEV (reference sequence). Deletions cut 6 bases from V and 2 bases from J, with 11 bases between. The CDR3 nucleotides are TGTGCCAGCAGCCTGACGGGGGCCTACGAGCAGTACTTC. This sequence encodes CASSLTGAYEQYF.

With regard to this clone: In the same sample, other DNA sequences code for this CDR3. This chain joins TRBV7-3 and TRBJ2-2, with TRBD2 identical over 8 bases. This CDR3 is built from 14 residues. Germline CDR1 SGHTA, CDR2 FQGTGA. V lost 2 bases, J lost 6 bases, and 2 bases stayed unmatched. The CDR3 is CASSLSGGAGELFF. The DNA of the CDR3 is TGTGCCAGCAGCTTATCGGGGGGGGCCGGGGAGCTGTTTTTT.

CDR3 nucleotide sequence: TGTGCCAGCAGTTTTCGGGACAGGGCTAACTATGGCTACACCTTC. This encodes CASSFRDRANYGYTF. The V and J genes are TRBV28 and TRBJ1-2, with 9 bases aligning to TRBD1. The V gene's germline CDR1 is MDHEN and CDR2 SYDVKM. The CDR3 contains 15 residues. The V segment lost 3 bases and the J segment 0 bases; nucleotides outside the gene matches: 2.

The CDR3 region has the DNA TGTGCCAGCAGTGGAGGCAGGGCTCAGCCCCAGCATTTT. Translation gives CASSGGRAQPQHF. The chain employs TRBV6-1 and TRBJ1-5; a weak D match, TRBD1 (5 bases). This CDR3 region has 13 residues. The germline V gene has CDR1 MNHNS and CDR2 SASEGT. Trimming pared 4 bases from V and 6 bases from J, leaving 10 bases between.

A remark on this clone: Distinct nucleotide sequences in the sample also encode this CDR3. The chain is built from TRBV10-3 and TRBJ2-7, with 7 bases aligning to TRBD2. V trimming: 5 bases; J trimming: 3 bases; junction bases outside the gene matches: 10. CDR3 length: 15 amino acids. Germline CDR1 ENHRY, CDR2 SYGVKD. DNA for the CDR3: TGTGCCATCAGTCCTGCGGGTGCTAGCGGCTACGAGCAGTACTTC. Amino acid sequence: CAISPAGASGYEQYF.

The chain uses TRBV4-3 and TRBJ2-7, with 8 bases fitting TRBD1. The CDR3 extends over 16 amino acids. V was clipped by 3 bases and J by 2 bases; unmatched bases: 9. Germline-derived CDR1 and CDR2 are LGHNA and YSLEER. The CDR3 DNA sequence: TGCGCCAGCAGCCATGGAACAGGGGGGTTCCCCTACGAGCAGTACTTC. It is translated as CASSHGTGGFPYEQYF.

This clone was seen just once. The gene calls are TRBV6-5 and TRBJ2-7, with TRBD1 identical over 7 bases. This CDR3 spans 15 amino acids. V dropped 2 bases and J dropped 5; count of bases not matched to a gene: 9. Germline-derived CDR1 and CDR2 are MNHEY and SVGAGI. CDR3 bases: TGTGCCAGCAGTTACACCGAGGACAGGTCCAACGAGCAGTACTTC. Its translation is CASSYTEDRSNEQYF.

The rearrangement uses TRBV7-2 and TRBJ2-2, with 11 bases fitting TRBD2. In germline, CDR1 is SGHTA, CDR2 FQGNSA. This CDR3 is built from 18 residues. After removal of 5 bases from V and 1 base from J, the junction contained 9 bases not matched to a gene. For the CDR3, the DNA is TGTGCCAGCAGCCCGGGCCGACTAGCGGGGTTGAACACCGGGGAGCTGTTTTTT. Translated: CASSPGRLAGLNTGELFF.